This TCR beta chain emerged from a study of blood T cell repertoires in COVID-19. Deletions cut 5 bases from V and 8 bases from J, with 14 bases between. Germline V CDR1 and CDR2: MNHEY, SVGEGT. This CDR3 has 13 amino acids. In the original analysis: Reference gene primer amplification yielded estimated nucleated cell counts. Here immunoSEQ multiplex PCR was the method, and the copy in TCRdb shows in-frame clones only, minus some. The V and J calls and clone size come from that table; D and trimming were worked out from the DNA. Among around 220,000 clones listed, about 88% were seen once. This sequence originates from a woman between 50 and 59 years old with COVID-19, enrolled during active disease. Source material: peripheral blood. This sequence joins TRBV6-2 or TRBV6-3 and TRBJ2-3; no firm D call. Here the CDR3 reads CASSLSGTGTQYF. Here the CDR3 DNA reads TGTGCCAGCAGTCTTTCAGGTACTGGTACGCAGTATTTT.